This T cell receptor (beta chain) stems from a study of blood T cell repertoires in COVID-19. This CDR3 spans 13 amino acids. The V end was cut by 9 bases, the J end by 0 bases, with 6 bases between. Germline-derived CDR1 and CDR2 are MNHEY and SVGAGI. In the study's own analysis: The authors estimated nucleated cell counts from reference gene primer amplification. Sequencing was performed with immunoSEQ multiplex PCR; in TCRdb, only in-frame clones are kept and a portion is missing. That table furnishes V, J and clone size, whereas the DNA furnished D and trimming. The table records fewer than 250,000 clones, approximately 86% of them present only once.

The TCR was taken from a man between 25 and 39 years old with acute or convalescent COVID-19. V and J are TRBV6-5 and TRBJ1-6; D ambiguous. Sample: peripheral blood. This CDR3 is CASCSSYNSPLHF. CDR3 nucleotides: TGTGCCAGTTGTAGCTCCTATAATTCACCCCTCCACTTT.